Sequencing of this TCR beta chain was carried out in a study of T cell repertoires in cytomegalovirus infection. Each CDR3 protein gets one entry after TCRdb re-called the reads with MiXCR. The sample lists fewer than 950,000 distinct CDR3 sequences, 30% to 35% seen once, with over 10% in the top ten. CDR3 length equals 14 residues. V shed 5 bases and J shed 8 bases, with 18 bases lying between them. Germline V gives CDR1 LNHNV, CDR2 YYDKDF (reference sequence). As to this clonotype: Its antigen is as yet unknown.

The sequencing here drew on cultured CD8+ T cells from PBMCs, taken from culture after CMV antigen stimulation. The source of this sequence is a human donor in good health (CMV status not recorded). Some clones in this sample may be carry-over from other donors' samples. The chain is built from TRBV15 and TRBJ1-2; D perhaps matches TRBD1 (5 bases). CDR3 bases: TGTGCCACCAGCGGAATCCACGGACATCCCGGCTACACCTTC. This gives the protein CATSGIHGHPGYTF.